Detailed here is one T cell receptor (beta chain). Its antigen is undetermined. The data are from a study of CD8 T cells in Susac syndrome. The study's findings and limits: The study admitted that it had a relatively small number of individuals in its TCR sequencing and HLA analysis.

Reverse transcription of roughly 0.5 to 1 ug RNA was performed with random hexamers. MiXCR, run by TCRdb on the immunoSEQ multiplex PCR reads, gives a single entry per CDR3 protein. The data hold 300,000 to 350,000 distinct CDR3 sequences, with around 92% observed a single time. Per the germline V gene, CDR1 is SEHNR and CDR2 is FQNEAQ (reference sequence). The germline V and J ends were trimmed by 5 bases and 8 bases, with 19 bases remaining between them. CDR3 size: 15 residues. This receptor was taken from a human donor with multiple sclerosis. The sequenced sample was CD4+ T cells from PBMCs. The chain employs TRBV7-9 and TRBJ2-1; weak D call: TRBD2 (6 bases). CDR3 coding DNA: TGTGCCAGCAGCCCTCAAGCGGGCCGGGCGGATGAGCAGTTCTTC. This sequence encodes CASSPQAGRADEQFF.